The 13 T cell receptor beta chains below were found in one sample sequenced in a study of shared clonotypes between healthy human individuals. Terminally differentiated effector memory CD45RA+ cells were excluded from the naive CD8 cells, which were CD45RO-negative and positively selected for CCR7. Measured with immunoSEQ multiplex PCR; TCRdb has only the in-frame clones, and not every one. The sample carries over 800,000 clones, about 91% recorded once. Input material: naive CD8+ T cells sorted from blood. The receptor set was obtained from a man aged 25-40 years in good health.

In this sample, this clone turned up a few times. The chain has TRBV5-6 and TRBJ1-5, with 10 bases that match TRBD1. This CDR3 is built from 16 residues. V was pared by 4 bases and J by 8 bases, with 12 bases of the junction left unmatched. Germline V gene sequence: CDR1 SGHDT, CDR2 YYEEEE. The CDR3 DNA is TGTGCCAGCAGCCTAAGGACAGGGGGAAGTCAGGAGCCCCAGCATTTT. It specifies CASSLRTGGSQEPQHF.

The chain combines TRBV29-1 with TRBJ2-7; D is unresolved. V shed 5 bases and J shed 1 base, with 12 bases lying between them. Germline CDR1 is SQVTM and CDR2 is ANQGSEA. This CDR3 has 13 residues. The CDR3 loop is CSVRRRQSYEQYF. The CDR3 coding sequence is TGCAGCGTTCGAAGGCGGCAGTCCTACGAGCAGTACTTC.

This chain links TRBV4-3 with TRBJ2-7; 11 bases map to TRBD2. CDR1 and CDR2 from the germline V gene are LGHNA and YSLEER. After removal of 0 bases from V and 6 bases from J, the junction contained 7 bases not matched to a gene. The CDR3 loop spans 16 amino acids. CDR3 in DNA: TGCGCCAGCAGCCAAGATCTACTAGCGGGAGAATCCGAGCAGTACTTC. This encodes CASSQDLLAGESEQYF.

The rearrangement links TRBV9 to TRBJ2-7; D might be TRBD1 or TRBD2, each matching 5 bases. CDR1 is SGDLS and CDR2 is YYNGEE in the germline V gene. The CDR3 runs to 14 residues. Trimming pared 4 bases from V and 2 bases from J, leaving 13 bases between. CDR3 residues: CASSPRDVPYEQYF. In DNA form, the CDR3 reads TGTGCCAGCAGCCCCCGGGACGTACCCTACGAGCAGTACTTC.

The V gene is TRBV5-1, the J gene TRBJ2-2; tentative D call: TRBD2 (5 bases). Germline lookup yields CDR1 SGHRS and CDR2 YFSETQ. Trimming took off 0 bases at V and 6 bases at J, with 12 bases between the two ends. This CDR3 has 15 amino acids. The CDR3 DNA is TGCGCCAGCAGCTTGGGAGGTATGGGAGCCGGGGAGCTGTTTTTT. It codes for CASSLGGMGAGELFF. Together with reference TRBV5-1 and TRBJ2-2, the CDR3 gives the full variable domain: KAGVTQTPRYLIKTRGQQVTLSCSPISGHRSVSWYQQTPGQGLQFLFEYFSETQRNKGNFPGRFSGRQFSNSRSEMNVSTLELGDSALYLCASSLGGMGAGELFFGEGSRLTVL.

A single count supports this clone. This chain links TRBV28 with TRBJ2-7; D is ambiguous. CDR3 length equals 14 residues. Deletions cut 5 bases from V and 5 bases from J, with 16 bases between. Germline assignment: CDR1 MDHEN and CDR2 SYDVKM. In DNA, the CDR3 is TGTGCCAGCAGTCCAACACTTAGCCCGAACGAGCAGTACTTC. Translated, it gives CASSPTLSPNEQYF.

This CDR3 is CAWSFSDGYTF. The CDR3 DNA reads TGTGCCTGGAGTTTTTCCGATGGCTACACCTTC. The rearrangement links TRBV30 to TRBJ1-2; no definite D call. The V end lost 2 bases, the J end lost 6 bases, and 7 bases lay between the germline ends. The CDR3 spans 11 residues. Germline V gene lookup returns CDR1 GTSNPN and CDR2 SVGIG (reference sequence).

Only one count was recorded for this clone. The rearrangement uses TRBV27 and TRBJ2-7, with D perhaps matching TRBD1 (5 bases). This CDR3 has 13 amino acids. In germline, CDR1 is MNHEY, CDR2 SMNVEV (reference sequence). Trimming took 3 bases from V and 6 from J, leaving 12 bases between them. DNA for the CDR3: TGTGCCAGCAGTTTGCGCTCAGGGTCCGAGCAGTACTTC. Translated: CASSLRSGSEQYF.

The chain couples TRBV6-1 to TRBJ1-1; 10 bases match TRBD1. The CDR3 is made up of 15 amino acids. Germline V gene sequence: CDR1 MNHNS, CDR2 SASEGT. V lost 2 bases to trimming and J lost 5 bases; unmatched junction nucleotides: 5. The CDR3 DNA is TGTGCCAGCAGTGAACCTCGGACAGGGGGTACTGAAGCTTTCTTT. This gives the protein CASSEPRTGGTEAFF.

In DNA form, the CDR3 reads TGTGCCAGCAGTTTACAGAGCGGACACTATGGCTACACCTTC. The encoded protein is CASSLQSGHYGYTF. The chain employs TRBV27 and TRBJ1-2; D is ambiguous. Germline V CDR1 and CDR2: MNHEY, SMNVEV (reference sequence). This CDR3 has 14 amino acids. Trimming took off 2 bases at V and 3 bases at J, with 10 bases between the two ends.

The CDR3 sequence: CASSMGEHISYEQYF. CDR3 DNA: TGTGCCAGCAGTATGGGAGAGCACATCTCCTACGAGCAGTACTTC. The J gene is TRBJ2-7, the V gene TRBV27, with D maybe TRBD2 (5 bases). V was shortened by 5 bases and J by 0 bases, with 14 bases between the two germline ends. The CDR3 covers 15 residues. Per the germline V gene, CDR1 is MNHEY and CDR2 is SMNVEV (reference sequence).

This clone was recorded only once. CDR3 sequence reads: CARPRGALYQETQYF. The CDR3, as DNA: TGTGCCAGACCAAGAGGGGCCCTGTACCAAGAGACCCAGTACTTC. The rearrangement joins TRBV28 to TRBJ2-5; D could derive from TRBD1 or TRBD2 (5 bases each). The germline V gene encodes CDR1 MDHEN and CDR2 SYDVKM. V lost 9 bases, J lost 0 bases, and 17 bases lay in between. The CDR3 covers 15 residues.

The chain is built from TRBV6-1 and TRBJ2-7, with TRBD1 matching over 9 bases. Per the germline V gene, CDR1 is MNHNS and CDR2 is SASEGT. CDR3 size: 15 residues. V lost 4 bases, J lost 3 bases, and 7 bases stayed unmatched. The CDR3 nucleotides read TGTGCCAGCAGTGGGACAGGGGAATATTTCTACGAGCAGTACTTC. It translates to CASSGTGEYFYEQYF.